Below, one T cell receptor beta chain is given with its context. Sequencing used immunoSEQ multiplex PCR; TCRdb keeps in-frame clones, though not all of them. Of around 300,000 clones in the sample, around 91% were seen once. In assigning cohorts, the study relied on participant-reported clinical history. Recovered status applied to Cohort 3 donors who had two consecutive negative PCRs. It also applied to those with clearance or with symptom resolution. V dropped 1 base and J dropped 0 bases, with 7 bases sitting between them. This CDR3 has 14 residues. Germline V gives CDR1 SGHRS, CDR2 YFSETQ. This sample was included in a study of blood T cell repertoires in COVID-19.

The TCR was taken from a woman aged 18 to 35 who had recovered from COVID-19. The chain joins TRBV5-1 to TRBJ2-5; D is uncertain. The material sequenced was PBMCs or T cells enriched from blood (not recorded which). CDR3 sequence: CASSLSSYQETQYF. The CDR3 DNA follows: TGCGCCAGCAGCTTGTCATCATACCAAGAGACCCAGTACTTC.